The text below deals with one T cell receptor beta chain. Its antigen is not yet known. The junction departs from germline at one end; a sequencing error may be responsible. The 39 donors, aged roughly 6 to 95 years, were systemically healthy Caucasian individuals from Russia. Each donor gave roughly 9.5 milliliters of peripheral blood, collected into EDTA-treated Vacutainer tubes. Ficoll-Paque density-gradient centrifugation was used to isolate PBMCs, with at least 6.5 million per sample. Total RNA was extracted from PBMCs with Trizol reagent, with at least 5 micrograms obtained per sample. For every donor, an aliquot of PBMCs went through flow cytometry to measure the percentages of naive CD45RAhigh/CD27high T cells. In the germline V gene (reference sequence), CDR1 corresponds to DFQATT and CDR2 to SNEGSKA. From the cysteine up to the phenylalanine, the CDR3 has a length of 15 residues. The read is trimmed to its CDR3 DNA, 45 bases read in frame from base 1.

The protocol used for the library was 5' RACE. The instrument was an Illumina HiSeq 2500. The second PCR ran for about 7 to 11 cycles and used a J-beta primer mix along with a sample-barcoded 5' primer. Each TCR beta cDNA molecule received a unique molecular identifier from a template-switch 5' adaptor carrying 12 random nucleotides. At least 2.5 million CDR3-containing paired-end reads were obtained from each sample. All of the RNA was converted into first-strand cDNA using the Mint cDNA synthesis kit, with a TRBC-specific oligonucleotide serving as the primer. Following uracil-DNA glycosylase treatment, a first 18-cycle PCR with universal primers M1SS and BC2_uni_R was performed on all cDNA. Turning to the authors' computational methods: For normalization, 1 million high-quality reads were randomly selected from each sample, with every read carrying a distinct molecular identifier. Reads sharing molecular identifiers were discarded rather than binned into consensus sequences. MiTCR, run with a Q25 quality threshold and the strictest error-elimination algorithm, handled CDR3 identification, clonotype clustering and error correction. A nonparametric unseen species model with Euler transformation was used to estimate lower-bound total TCR beta diversity. TCRdb passed the public sequencing reads through fastp at Q25 and MiXCR, retaining productive beta sequences. For every CDR3 protein sequence, its rows merge into one entry that carries the most common genes and DNA. The V and J calls shown here were made by TCRdb, not taken from the authors' results. The sample includes over 1.5 million distinct CDR3 sequences, with 40% to 55% observed a single time. In total, the top ten clones hold more than 2% of the sample.

These data are taken from a study of blood T cells in healthy people across ages (dated by TCRdb to between 2015 and 2017). At the level of the whole study: In model experiments, roughly one uniquely barcoded TCR beta cDNA molecule per two T cells was captured by template switching. The donors were split into four age groups: young (average about 16 years), middle-aged (about 40), aged (62) and long-lived (approximately 80). To track age-related changes in TCR beta repertoire diversity, the study relied on deep sequencing normalized with unique cDNA molecular identifiers. Donors of different ages were randomly distributed across sequencing lanes to avoid experimental bias. Using the same blood draw, the study looked at two additional independent replicas of 1 million unique cDNA reads for two donors, one aged 18 to 30 and the other aged 80 or older. What the research found in general, with its limitations: Estimates of total diversity based on one million sequenced T cells were regarded as lower bounds and as underestimates. Observed TCR beta diversity per million T cells fell roughly linearly with age, and a significant reduction was already apparent by age about 36. Observed TCR beta diversity correlated strongly with the percentage of naive T cells measured by flow cytometry. Compared with the aged group, the long-lived group had more naive CD4+ T cells, fewer expanded clones and increased TCR diversity, a pattern suggesting age selection. The CMV infection status of donors was not known, potentially confounding age-related changes in expanded clonotypes. Since profiling was done on bulk unsorted PBMCs, naive and antigen-experienced compartments could not be conclusively compared.

The receptor comes from a woman in her forties in good health. Input material: blood. The chain uses TRBV20-1 and TRBJ2-5; TRBD2 is a possible D gene, resting on 6 matching bases. The nucleotide sequence reads TGCAGTACTAGATGGGGACGGGGGTGGCAAGAGACCCAGTACTTC. This sequence encodes CSTRWGRGWQETQYF.